This TCR beta chain was retrieved from a study of early stage breast cancer tumors. Across the study: About 80% of the 16 invasive tumors were ER+, PR+ and HER2-. Study-wide points: Comparing each tissue with blood distinguished tumor from normal in most of the 16 patients. Most shared enriched TCRB sequences were commonly generated ones.

The CDR3 consists of 17 residues. CDR1 MGHRA and CDR2 YSYEKL come from the germline V gene. V trimming: 0 bases; J trimming: 7 bases; junction bases outside the gene matches: 12. Method: immunoSEQ multiplex PCR; TCRdb's copy keeps in-frame clones and lacks some. The sample yields some 48,000 clones, roughly 84% seen once. Details on this clone: What it recognizes is unknown.

Specimen: blood. This chain joins TRBV4-1 and TRBJ2-3, with TRBD2 identical over 8 bases. This receptor was obtained from a person aged 50-59 years with breast cancer. CDR3 in DNA: TGCGCCAGCAGCCAAGATTTTGCTAGCGGGCTGAAATATACGCAGTATTTT. This translates into CASSQDFASGLKYTQYF.